What follows are 3 T cell receptor beta chains derived from one specimen sequenced in a study of Graves' ophthalmopathy and Graves' hyperthyroidism. RNA transcripts yielded amplified TCR beta CDR3 regions. The first round was an RT-PCR with HTBI primers, and the second round was a multiplex PCR. Each CDR3 protein is one row after TCRdb ran MiXCR on the multiplex PCR reads. The sample carries about 640,000 distinct CDR3 sequences, about 41% recorded once. Sequencing was carried out using peripheral blood. These receptors were collected from an adult man with Graves' ophthalmopathy.

Note on this clonotype: A read error is possible here, since a much larger clone lies one base away. The chain uses TRBV9 and TRBJ2-7; D ambiguous. V lost 3 bases and J 9 bases, leaving 19 bases between the germline ends. CDR1 is SGDLS, CDR2 YYNGEE, per germline. CDR3 length: 14 amino acids. CDR3 bases: TGTGCCAGCAGCGCCACCCCTTCGTCGGGCGGGCAGTACTTC. Protein: CASSATPSSGGQYF.

This clonotype was seen repeatedly, ten times or more. Compared with germline, one end of the junction differs, possibly owing to a read error. J is TRBJ1-4 and V is TRBV6-6, with TRBD1 as a possible D gene (6 bases). CDR1 is MNHNY, CDR2 SVGAGI, per germline (reference sequence). This CDR3 is 13 amino acids long. The CDR3 region is CASSLNPQTGIQF. The CDR3 DNA reads as TGTGCCAGCAGTTTAAATCCACAGACAGGAATACAGTTT.

The CDR3 region has the DNA TGTGCCATCAGTGAGGCCAGGGGTGAAAAACTGTTTTTT. Amino acid sequence: CAISEARGEKLFF. The chain recombines TRBV10-3 with TRBJ1-4, with TRBD1 as a possible D gene (6 bases). CDR1 and CDR2 (germline): ENHRY, SYGVKD. With 2 bases removed from V and 7 bases from J, the gap between germline ends came to 8 bases. This CDR3 spans 13 amino acids.